This record concerns one TCR beta chain sequence. CDR3 length: 15 amino acids. From germline, CDR1 is KGHDR and CDR2 SFDVKD. The V and J ends lost 3 bases and 5 bases respectively, with 13 bases between them. This entry is derived from a study of blood T cell repertoires in COVID-19. The wider study: Acute and convalescent COVID-19 samples came from the United States, Italy and Spain. Sources were T cells, B-cell-depleted T cells, or PBMCs; the material itself was cDNA or gDNA.

Methods used by the authors: Researchers report that nucleated cell counts were estimated from reference gene primer amplification. Assay: immunoSEQ multiplex PCR; the TCRdb copy retains only in-frame clones and omits some. V and J calls plus clone size are reproduced from that table; the DNA served to infer D and trimming. The profile shows roughly 72,000 clones, just over 85% of them singletons. The clonotype was recovered from a human donor in a cohort sampled during active COVID-19. V and J are TRBV24-1 and TRBJ2-1, with a weak D call TRBD1 (6 bases). Sequenced input: peripheral blood. CDR3 bases: TGTGCCACCAGTGATGGGGGCGATTCGAACAATGAGCAGTTCTTC. Its translation: CATSDGGDSNNEQFF.